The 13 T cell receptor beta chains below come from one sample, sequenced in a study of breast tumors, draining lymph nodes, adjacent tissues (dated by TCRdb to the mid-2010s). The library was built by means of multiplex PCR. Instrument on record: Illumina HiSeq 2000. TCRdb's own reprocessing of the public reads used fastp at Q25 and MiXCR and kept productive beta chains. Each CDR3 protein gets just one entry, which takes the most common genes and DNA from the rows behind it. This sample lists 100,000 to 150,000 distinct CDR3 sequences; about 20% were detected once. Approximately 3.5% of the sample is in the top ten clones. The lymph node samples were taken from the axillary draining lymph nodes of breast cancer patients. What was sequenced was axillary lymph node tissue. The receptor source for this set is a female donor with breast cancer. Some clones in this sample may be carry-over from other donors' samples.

This CDR3 is CASSRRAQETQYF. The CDR3 DNA sequence: TGTGCCAGCAGCCGGCGCGCACAAGAGACCCAGTACTTC. The chain employs TRBV14 and TRBJ2-5; D not resolved. Germline assignment: CDR1 SGHDN and CDR2 FVKESK. The CDR3 contains 13 residues. Trimming removed 4 bases from V and 2 bases from J, with 8 bases in between.

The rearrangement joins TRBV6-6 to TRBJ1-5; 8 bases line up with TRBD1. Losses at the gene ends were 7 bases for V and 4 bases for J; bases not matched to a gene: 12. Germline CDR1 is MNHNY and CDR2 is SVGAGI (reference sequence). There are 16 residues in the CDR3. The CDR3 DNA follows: TGTGCCAGCATACCATCCGGGACAGGATTTAATCAGCCCCAGCATTTT. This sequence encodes CASIPSGTGFNQPQHF.

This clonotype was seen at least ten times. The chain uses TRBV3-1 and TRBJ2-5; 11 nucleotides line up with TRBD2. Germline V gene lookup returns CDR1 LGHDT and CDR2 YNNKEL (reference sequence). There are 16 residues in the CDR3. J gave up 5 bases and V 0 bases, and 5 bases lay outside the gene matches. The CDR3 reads CASSQELAGVGETQYF. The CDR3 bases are TGTGCCAGCAGCCAAGAACTAGCGGGAGTAGGTGAGACCCAGTACTTC.

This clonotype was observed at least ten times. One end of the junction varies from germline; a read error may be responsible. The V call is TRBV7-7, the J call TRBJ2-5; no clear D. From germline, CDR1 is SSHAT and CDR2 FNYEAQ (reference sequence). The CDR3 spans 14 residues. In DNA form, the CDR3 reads TGTGCTAGCAGCCCCACGAACAACCCCGCGGCCCAGTACTTC. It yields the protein CASSPTNNPAAQYF. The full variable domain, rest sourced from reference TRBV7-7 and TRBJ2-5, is GAGVSQSPRYKVTKRGQDVTLRCDPISSHATLYWYQQALGQGPEFLTYFNYEAQPDKSGLPSDRFSAERPEGSISTLTIQRTEQRDSAMYRCASSPTNNPAAQYFGPGTRLLVL.

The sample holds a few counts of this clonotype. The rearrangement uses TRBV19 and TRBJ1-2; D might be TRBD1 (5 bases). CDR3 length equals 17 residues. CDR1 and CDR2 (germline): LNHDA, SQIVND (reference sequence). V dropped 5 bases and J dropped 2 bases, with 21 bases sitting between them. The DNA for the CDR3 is TGTGCCAGTAGTCCTGTCCAGGGCGGACGGGGGAACTATGGCTACACCTTC. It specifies CASSPVQGGRGNYGYTF.

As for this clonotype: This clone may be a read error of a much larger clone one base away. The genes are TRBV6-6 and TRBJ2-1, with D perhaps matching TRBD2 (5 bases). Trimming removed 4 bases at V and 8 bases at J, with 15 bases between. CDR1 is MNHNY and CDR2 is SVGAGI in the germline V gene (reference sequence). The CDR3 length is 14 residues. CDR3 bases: TGTGCCAGCAGTTCTAGCTCCCGCCCCGATGAGCAGTTCTTC. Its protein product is CASSSSSRPDEQFF.

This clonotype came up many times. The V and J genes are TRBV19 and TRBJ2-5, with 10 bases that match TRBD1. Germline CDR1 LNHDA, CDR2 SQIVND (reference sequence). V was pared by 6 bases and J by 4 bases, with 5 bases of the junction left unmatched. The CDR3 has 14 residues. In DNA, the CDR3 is TGTGCCAGTAGACGACAGGGGGCGGGAGAGACCCAGTACTTC. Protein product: CASRRQGAGETQYF.

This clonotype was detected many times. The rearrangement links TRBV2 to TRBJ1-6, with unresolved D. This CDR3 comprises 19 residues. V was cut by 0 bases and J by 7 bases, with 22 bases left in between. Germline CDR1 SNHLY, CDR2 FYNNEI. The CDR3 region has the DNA TGTGCCAGCAGTGAAGCTAGATGGGGAGCGGACTGGGCGAATTCACCCCTCCACTTT. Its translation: CASSEARWGADWANSPLHF. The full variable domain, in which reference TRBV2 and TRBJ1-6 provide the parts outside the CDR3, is EPEVTQTPSHQVTQMGQEVILRCVPISNHLYFYWYRQILGQKVEFLVSFYNNEISEKSEIFDDQFSVERPDGSNFTLKIRSTKLEDSAMYFCASSEARWGADWANSPLHFGNGTRLTVT.

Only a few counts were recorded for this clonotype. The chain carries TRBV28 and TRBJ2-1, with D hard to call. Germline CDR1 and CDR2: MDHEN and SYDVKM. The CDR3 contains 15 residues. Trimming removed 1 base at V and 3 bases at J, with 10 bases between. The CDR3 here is CASSLSPENYNEQFF. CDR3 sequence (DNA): TGTGCCAGCAGTTTATCCCCGGAGAACTACAATGAGCAGTTCTTC.

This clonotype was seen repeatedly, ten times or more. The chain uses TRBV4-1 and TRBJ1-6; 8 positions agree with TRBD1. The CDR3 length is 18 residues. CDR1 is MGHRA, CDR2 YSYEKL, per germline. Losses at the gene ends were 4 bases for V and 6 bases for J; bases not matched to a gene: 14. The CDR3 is CASSLGRGTGLINSPLHF. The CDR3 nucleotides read TGCGCCAGCAGCCTGGGTCGCGGGACAGGCCTGATTAATTCACCCCTCCACTTT.

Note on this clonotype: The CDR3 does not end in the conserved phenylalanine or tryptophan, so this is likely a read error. CDR3 region: CASSPVRGADYEQFL. The CDR3 bases are TGCGCCAGCAGCCCGGTACGGGGGGCAGATTATGAGCAGTTCCTC. The chain employs TRBV4-1 and TRBJ2-1, with D possibly TRBD2 on 7 matching bases. The CDR3 covers 15 residues. Trimming took 4 bases from V and 8 from J, leaving 18 bases between them. The germline V gene encodes CDR1 MGHRA and CDR2 YSYEKL.

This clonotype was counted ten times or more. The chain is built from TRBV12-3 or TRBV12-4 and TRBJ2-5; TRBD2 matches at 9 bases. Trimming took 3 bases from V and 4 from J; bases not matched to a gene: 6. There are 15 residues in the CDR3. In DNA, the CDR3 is TGTGCCAGCAGTTTTGTAGCGGGGGTGGGAGAGACCCAGTACTTC. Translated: CASSFVAGVGETQYF.

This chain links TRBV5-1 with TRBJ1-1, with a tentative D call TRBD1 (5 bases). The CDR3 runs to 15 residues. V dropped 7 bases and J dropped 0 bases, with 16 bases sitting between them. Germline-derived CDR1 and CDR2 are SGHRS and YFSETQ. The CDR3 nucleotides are TGCGCCAGCGGGTTCCGGGGCACCTTGAACACTGAAGCTTTCTTT. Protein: CASGFRGTLNTEAFF. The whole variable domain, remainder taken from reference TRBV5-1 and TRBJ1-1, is KAGVTQTPRYLIKTRGQQVTLSCSPISGHRSVSWYQQTPGQGLQFLFEYFSETQRNKGNFPGRFSGRQFSNSRSEMNVSTLELGDSALYLCASGFRGTLNTEAFFGQGTRLTVV.